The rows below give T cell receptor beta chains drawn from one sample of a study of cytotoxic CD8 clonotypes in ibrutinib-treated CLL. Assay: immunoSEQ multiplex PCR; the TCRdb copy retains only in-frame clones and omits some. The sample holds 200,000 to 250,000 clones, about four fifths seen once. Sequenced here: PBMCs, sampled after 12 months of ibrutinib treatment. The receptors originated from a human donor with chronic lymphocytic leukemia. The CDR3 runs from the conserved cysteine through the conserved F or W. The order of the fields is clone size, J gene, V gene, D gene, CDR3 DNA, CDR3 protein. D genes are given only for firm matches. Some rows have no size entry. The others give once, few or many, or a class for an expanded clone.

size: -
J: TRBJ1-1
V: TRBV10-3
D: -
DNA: TGTGCCATCAGGGGAGGCGACACTGAAGCTTTCTTT
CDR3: CAIRGGDTEAFF

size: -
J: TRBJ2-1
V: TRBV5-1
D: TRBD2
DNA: TGCGCCAGCAGCTGGGAGGGGACCGCCCACAATGAGCAGTTCTTC
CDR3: CASSWEGTAHNEQFF

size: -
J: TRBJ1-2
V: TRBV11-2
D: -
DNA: TGTGCCAGCAGCCCCCCGGGGGGACGGAGAGGCTACACCTTC
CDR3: CASSPPGGRRGYTF

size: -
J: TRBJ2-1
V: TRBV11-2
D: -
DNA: TGTGCCAGCAGCTTAGTCGGTTCCCCGGGGAATGAGCAGTTCTTC
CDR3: CASSLVGSPGNEQFF

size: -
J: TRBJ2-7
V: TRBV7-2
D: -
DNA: TGTGCCAGCAGCCTACTAGGTGGCTACGAGCAGTACTTC
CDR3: CASSLLGGYEQYF

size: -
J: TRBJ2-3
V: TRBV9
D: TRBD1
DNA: TGTGCCAGCAGCGTAGGAGGGACAGGGGGATCAGATACGCAGTATTTT
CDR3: CASSVGGTGGSDTQYF

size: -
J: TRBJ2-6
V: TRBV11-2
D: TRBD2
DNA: TGTGCCAGCAGCTTGCTAGCGGGAGTAAACTCTGGGGCCAACGTCCTGACTTTC
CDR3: CASSLLAGVNSGANVLTF

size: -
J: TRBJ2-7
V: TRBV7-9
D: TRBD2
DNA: TGTGCCAGCAGCTTAGCCTTGGCTAGCGGGTACTACGAGCAGTACTTC
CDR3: CASSLALASGYYEQYF

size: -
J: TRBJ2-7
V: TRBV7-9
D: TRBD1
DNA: TGTGCCAGCAGCGATACCGGGACAGGGAAATACGAGCAGTACTTC
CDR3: CASSDTGTGKYEQYF

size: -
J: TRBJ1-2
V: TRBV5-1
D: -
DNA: TGCGCCAGCAGCTTGCTTGCAGGGTCCGCCTATGGCTACACCTTC
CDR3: CASSLLAGSAYGYTF

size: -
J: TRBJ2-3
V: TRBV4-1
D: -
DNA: TGCGCCAGCAGCCAAGGGAGGGCCGGCCCAGATACGCAGTATTTT
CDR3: CASSQGRAGPDTQYF

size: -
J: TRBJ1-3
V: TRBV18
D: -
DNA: TGTGCCAGCTCGCCCTTTGACAGGAGCTCTGGAAACACCATATATTTT
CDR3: CASSPFDRSSGNTIYF

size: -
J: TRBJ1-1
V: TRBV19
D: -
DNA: TGTGCCAGTAGTATGCGGACTGAAGCTTTCTTT
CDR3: CASSMRTEAFF

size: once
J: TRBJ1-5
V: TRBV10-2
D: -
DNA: TGCGCCAGCAGTGAGTTAACAGTTGGGGGTCAGCCCCAGCATTTT
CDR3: CASSELTVGGQPQHF

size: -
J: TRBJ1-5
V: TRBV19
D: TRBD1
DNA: TGTGCCAGTAGTATAGCCGCCGGGACAGAGAATCAGCCCCAGCATTTT
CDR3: CASSIAAGTENQPQHF

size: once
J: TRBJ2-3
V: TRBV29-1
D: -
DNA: TGCAGCGGGGGAGCGATGATACGCACAGATACGCAGTATTTT
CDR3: CSGGAMIRTDTQYF

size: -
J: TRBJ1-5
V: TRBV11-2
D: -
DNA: TGTGCCAGCAGCTCACAGGGTAGCAATCAGCCCCAGCATTTT
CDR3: CASSSQGSNQPQHF

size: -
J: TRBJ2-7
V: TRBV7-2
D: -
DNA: TGTGCCAGCAGCTTAGTTGGGGATCCCTCCTACGAGCAGTACTTC
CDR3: CASSLVGDPSYEQYF

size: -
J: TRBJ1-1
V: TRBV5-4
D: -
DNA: TGTGCCAGCAGCCCGACACTGATGAACACTGAAGCTTTCTTT
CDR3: CASSPTLMNTEAFF

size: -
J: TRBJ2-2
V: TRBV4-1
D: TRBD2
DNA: TGCGCCAGCAGCCAAGGGACTAGCGGATCCACCGGGGAGCTGTTTTTT
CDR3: CASSQGTSGSTGELFF

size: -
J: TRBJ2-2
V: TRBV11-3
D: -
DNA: TGTGCCAGCAGCCCAACTATGGAGGTCCGTAACACCGGGGAGCTGTTTTTT
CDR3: CASSPTMEVRNTGELFF

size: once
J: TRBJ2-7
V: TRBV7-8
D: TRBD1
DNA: TGTGCCAGCAGCTTAGCGCCACAGGGGATCACCTACGAGCAGTACTTC
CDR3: CASSLAPQGITYEQYF

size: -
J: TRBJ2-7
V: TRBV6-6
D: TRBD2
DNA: TGTGCCAGCATGGGGAGGGGCGGATTAGAGCAGTACTTC
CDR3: CASMGRGGLEQYF

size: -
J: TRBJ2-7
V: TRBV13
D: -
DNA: TGTGCCAGCAGCTTACGGAAAAGAGCTGCCGGCGAGCAGTACTTC
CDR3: CASSLRKRAAGEQYF

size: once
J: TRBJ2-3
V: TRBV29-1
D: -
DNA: TGCAGCTCCCGCAGCACAGATACGCAGTATTTT
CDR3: CSSRSTDTQYF

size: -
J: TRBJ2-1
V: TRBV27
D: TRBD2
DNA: TGTGCCAGCACCCCCAGCGGGGGGGCGGGCAATGAGCAGTTCTTC
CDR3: CASTPSGGAGNEQFF

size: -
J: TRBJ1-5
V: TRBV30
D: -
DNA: TGTGCCTGGAGATATGGGGGAGGACAGCCCCAGCATTTT
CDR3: CAWRYGGGQPQHF

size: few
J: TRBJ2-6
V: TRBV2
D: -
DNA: TGTGCCAGCAGGGCCCTTGGGGCCAACGTCCTGACTTTC
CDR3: CASRALGANVLTF

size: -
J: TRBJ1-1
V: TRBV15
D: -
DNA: TGTGCCACCAGTGATCCGGACAGCCTTATGAACACTGAAGCTTTCTTT
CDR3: CATSDPDSLMNTEAFF

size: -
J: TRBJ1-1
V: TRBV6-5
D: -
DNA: TGTGCCAGCAGTTACTACCAGGGGAGTGAAGCTTTCTTT
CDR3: CASSYYQGSEAFF

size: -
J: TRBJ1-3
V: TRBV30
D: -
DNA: TGTGCCTCACGCTCGGGAACGGGGGTAGGGGGAAACACCATATATTTT
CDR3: CASRSGTGVGGNTIYF

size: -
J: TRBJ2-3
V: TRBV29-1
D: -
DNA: TGCAGCGTTTTCGGGCTTGCAGATACGCAGTATTTT
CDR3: CSVFGLADTQYF

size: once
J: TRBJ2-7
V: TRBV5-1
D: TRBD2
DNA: TGCGCCAGCAGCTTGGAAGCGGGAGGTGGCGAGCAGTACTTC
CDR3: CASSLEAGGGEQYF

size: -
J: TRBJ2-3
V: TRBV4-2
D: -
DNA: TGTGCCAGCAGCCTAAGAGCGGACAGCACAGATACGCAGTATTTT
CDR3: CASSLRADSTDTQYF

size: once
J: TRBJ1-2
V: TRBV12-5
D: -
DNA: TGTGCTAGTGGCACGGGGAGGTCTCGGGGCTACACCTTC
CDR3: CASGTGRSRGYTF

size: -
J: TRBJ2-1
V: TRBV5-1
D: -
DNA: TGCGCCAGCAGACCCTCGGCTTACAATGAGCAGTTCTTC
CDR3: CASRPSAYNEQFF

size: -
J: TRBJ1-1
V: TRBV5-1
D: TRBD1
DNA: TGCGCCAGCAGCAGCCCGGACAGGGGCATGAACACTGAAGCTTTCTTT
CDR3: CASSSPDRGMNTEAFF

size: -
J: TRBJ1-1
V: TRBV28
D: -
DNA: TGTGCCAGCAGTACGACACGGAGCGTGAACACTGAAGCTTTCTTT
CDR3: CASSTTRSVNTEAFF

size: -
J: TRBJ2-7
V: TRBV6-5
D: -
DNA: TGTGCCAGCAAAGTGTCCGGGGGCGAGCAGTACTTC
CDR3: CASKVSGGEQYF

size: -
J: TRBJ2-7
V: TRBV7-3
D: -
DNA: TGTGCCAGCAGCCCAACCGGGCGGTCCTCCTACGAGCAGTACTTC
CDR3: CASSPTGRSSYEQYF

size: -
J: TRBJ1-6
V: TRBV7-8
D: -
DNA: TGTGCCAGCAGCTTTCAAGCTGCGAACCCTAATTCACCCCTCCACTTT
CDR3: CASSFQAANPNSPLHF

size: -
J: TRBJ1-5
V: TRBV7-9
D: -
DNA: TGTGCCAGCAGCTTTACGGGGGAGAGAAGTCAGCCCCAGCATTTT
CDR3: CASSFTGERSQPQHF

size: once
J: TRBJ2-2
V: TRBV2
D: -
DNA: TGTGCCAGCAGTGTTGAGGGGGGGGAGCTGTTTTTT
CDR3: CASSVEGGELFF